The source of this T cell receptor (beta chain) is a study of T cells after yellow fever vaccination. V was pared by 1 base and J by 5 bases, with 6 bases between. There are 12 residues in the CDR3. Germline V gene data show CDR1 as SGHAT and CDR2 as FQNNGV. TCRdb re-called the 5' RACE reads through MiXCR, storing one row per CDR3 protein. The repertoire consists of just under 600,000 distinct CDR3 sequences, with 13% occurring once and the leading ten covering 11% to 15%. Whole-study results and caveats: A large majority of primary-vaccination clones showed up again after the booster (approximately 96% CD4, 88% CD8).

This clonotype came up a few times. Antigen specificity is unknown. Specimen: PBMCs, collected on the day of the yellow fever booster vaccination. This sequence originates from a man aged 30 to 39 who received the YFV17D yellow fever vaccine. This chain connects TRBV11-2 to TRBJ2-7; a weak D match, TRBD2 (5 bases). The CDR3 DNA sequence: TGTGCCAGCAGCTTAGGACTAAACGAGCAGTACTTC. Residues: CASSLGLNEQYF.